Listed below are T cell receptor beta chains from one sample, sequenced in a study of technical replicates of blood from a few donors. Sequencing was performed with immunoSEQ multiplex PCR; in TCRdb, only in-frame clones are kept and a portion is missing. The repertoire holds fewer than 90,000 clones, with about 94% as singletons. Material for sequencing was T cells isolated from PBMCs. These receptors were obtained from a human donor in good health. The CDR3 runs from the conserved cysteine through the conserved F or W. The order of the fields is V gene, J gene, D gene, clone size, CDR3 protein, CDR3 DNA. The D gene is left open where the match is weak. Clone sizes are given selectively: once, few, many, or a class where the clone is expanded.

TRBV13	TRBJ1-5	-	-	CASTVGNQPQHF	TGTGCCAGCACCGTTGGCAATCAGCCCCAGCATTTT
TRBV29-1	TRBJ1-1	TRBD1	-	CSVGQGARNTEAFF	TGCAGCGTGGGGCAGGGGGCCAGGAACACTGAAGCTTTCTTT
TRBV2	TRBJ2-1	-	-	CASNHRGNYNEQFF	TGTGCCAGCAATCACCGCGGGAACTACAATGAGCAGTTCTTC
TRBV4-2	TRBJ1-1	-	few	CASSQDSEAFF	TGTGCCAGCAGCCAGGACAGTGAAGCTTTCTTT
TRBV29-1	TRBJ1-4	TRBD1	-	CSVVGTGSEKLFF	TGCAGCGTCGTCGGGACAGGGTCTGAAAAACTGTTTTTT
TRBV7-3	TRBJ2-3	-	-	CASSPRGTDTQYF	TGTGCCAGCAGCCCCCGGGGGACAGATACGCAGTATTTT
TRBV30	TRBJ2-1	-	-	CARGKTSSYNEQFF	TGTGCCCGGGGAAAGACGAGCTCCTACAATGAGCAGTTCTTC
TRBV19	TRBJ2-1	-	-	CASSIGQGLTNEQFF	TGTGCCAGTAGTATAGGGCAGGGGCTGACAAATGAGCAGTTCTTC
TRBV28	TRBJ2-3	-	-	CASTSTDTQYF	TGTGCCAGTACAAGCACAGATACGCAGTATTTT
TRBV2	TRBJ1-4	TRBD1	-	CASRRDRVATNEKLFF	TGTGCCAGCAGAAGGGACAGGGTTGCAACTAATGAAAAACTGTTTTTT
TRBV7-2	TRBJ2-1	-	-	CASSPMEGGRQFF	TGTGCCAGCAGCCCTATGGAGGGAGGCAGACAGTTCTTC
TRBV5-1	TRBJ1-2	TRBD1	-	CASSFTSRTGNGYTF	TGCGCCAGCAGCTTCACCTCCCGGACAGGGAACGGCTACACCTTC
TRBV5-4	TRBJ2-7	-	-	CASSDYSLTSYEQYF	TGTGCCAGCAGCGACTACAGCCTAACCTCCTACGAGCAGTACTTC
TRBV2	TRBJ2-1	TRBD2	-	CASSVLRTSGYNEQFF	TGTGCCAGCAGCGTACTTAGGACTAGCGGCTACAATGAGCAGTTCTTC
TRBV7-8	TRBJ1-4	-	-	CASSWGLQNEKLFF	TGTGCCAGCAGCTGGGGACTGCAAAATGAAAAACTGTTTTTT
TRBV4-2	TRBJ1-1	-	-	CASSQTRTEAFF	TGTGCCAGCAGCCAAACGCGCACTGAAGCTTTCTTT
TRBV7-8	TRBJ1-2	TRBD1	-	CASSLTGGEGYTF	TGTGCCAGCAGTCTTACAGGGGGCGAAGGCTACACCTTC
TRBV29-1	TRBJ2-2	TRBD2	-	CSVEVAGGTGELFF	TGCAGCGTTGAGGTAGCGGGAGGGACCGGGGAGCTGTTTTTT
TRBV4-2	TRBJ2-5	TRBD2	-	CASSQRMREAQETQYF	TGTGCCAGCAGCCAACGAATGCGGGAGGCTCAAGAGACCCAGTACTTC
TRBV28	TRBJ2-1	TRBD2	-	CASSNVAGAAYNEQFF	TGTGCCTCCTCCAACGTAGCGGGAGCGGCGTACAATGAGCAGTTCTTC
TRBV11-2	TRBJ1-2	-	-	CASSPYDTNYGYTF	TGTGCCAGCAGCCCCTACGACACTAACTATGGCTACACCTTC
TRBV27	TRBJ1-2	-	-	CASRPTEDYGYTF	TGTGCCAGCAGGCCGACAGAAGATTATGGCTACACCTTC
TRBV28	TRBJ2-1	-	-	CASSLPLGGLNEQFF	TGTGCCAGCAGTTTACCCCTAGGGGGTCTAAATGAGCAGTTCTTC
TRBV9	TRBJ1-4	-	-	CASSTHDRYNEKLFF	TGTGCCAGCAGCACCCACGACAGATATAATGAAAAACTGTTTTTT
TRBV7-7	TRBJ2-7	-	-	CASSPQGPSSYEQYF	TGTGCTAGCAGCCCCCAGGGTCCGAGCTCCTACGAGCAGTACTTC
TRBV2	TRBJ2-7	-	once	CASITGSFFVPYEQYF	TGTGCCAGCATAACCGGGTCCTTCTTCGTTCCCTACGAGCAGTACTTC
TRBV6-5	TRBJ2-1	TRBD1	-	CASSYGDRAEQFF	TGTGCCAGCAGTTACGGGGACAGGGCTGAGCAGTTCTTC
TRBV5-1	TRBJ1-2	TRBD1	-	CASSPRDRQSAGGYTF	TGCGCCAGCAGCCCGAGGGACAGGCAGTCTGCAGGCGGCTACACCTTC
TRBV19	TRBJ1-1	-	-	CASSPPTGEAFF	TGTGCCAGTAGTCCCCCTACCGGTGAAGCTTTCTTT
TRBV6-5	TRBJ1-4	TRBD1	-	CASSFGRTGGSEKLFF	TGTGCCAGCAGTTTTGGTCGGACAGGGGGAAGTGAAAAACTGTTTTTT
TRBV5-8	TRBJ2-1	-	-	CASSFQDSLKIIYNEQFF	TGTGCCAGCAGCTTCCAGGACAGCCTAAAAATTATTTACAATGAGCAGTTCTTC
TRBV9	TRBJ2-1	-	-	CASSVGGGGPYNEQFF	TGTGCCAGCAGCGTAGGGGGAGGCGGGCCTTACAATGAGCAGTTCTTC
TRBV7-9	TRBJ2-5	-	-	CASSLYSQETQYF	TGTGCCAGCAGCTTATACAGCCAAGAGACCCAGTACTTC
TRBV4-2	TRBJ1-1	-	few	CASSQYQGKTEAFF	TGTGCCAGCAGCCAATACCAGGGTAAGACTGAAGCTTTCTTT
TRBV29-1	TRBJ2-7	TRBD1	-	CSVSPGQGLYEQYF	TGCAGCGTTTCCCCGGGACAGGGGCTCTACGAGCAGTACTTC
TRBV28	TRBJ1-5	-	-	CASSSGTVLRNQPQHF	TGTGCCAGCAGTTCCGGGACTGTGCTTCGCAATCAGCCCCAGCATTTT
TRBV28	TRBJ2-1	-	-	CASNLNNEQFF	TGTGCCAGCAACTTGAACAATGAGCAGTTCTTC
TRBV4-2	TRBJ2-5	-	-	CASSQDLTLAEYQETQYF	TGTGCCAGCAGCCAAGATCTTACCTTAGCGGAATACCAAGAGACCCAGTACTTC
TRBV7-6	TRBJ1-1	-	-	CASRLNIYTEAFF	TGTGCCAGCAGACTTAATATCTACACTGAAGCTTTCTTT
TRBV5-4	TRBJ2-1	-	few	CASSLEGNEQFF	TGTGCCAGCAGCTTGGAGGGGAATGAGCAGTTCTTC
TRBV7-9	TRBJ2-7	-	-	CATQEDEQYF	TGTGCCACTCAGGAGGACGAGCAGTACTTC
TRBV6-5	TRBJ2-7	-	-	CASSYDRTTYEQYF	TGTGCCAGCAGTTACGACAGGACCACCTACGAGCAGTACTTC
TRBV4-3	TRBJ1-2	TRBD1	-	CASSQDEGQGFGYTF	TGCGCCAGCAGCCAAGACGAGGGACAGGGGTTTGGCTACACCTTC
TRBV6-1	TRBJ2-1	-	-	CASTGGQSPFF	TGTGCCAGCACCGGGGGGCAGTCTCCTTTCTTC